The T cell receptor beta chain described here comes from a study of spatial heterogeneity in lung cancer. This clonotype appeared many times. Time point specified: sample taken at primary tumor resection. A unique molecular identifier was attached to every TCR cDNA molecule. TCRdb ran MiXCR on the 5' RACE reads and lists one entry per CDR3 protein. Of over 45,000 distinct CDR3 sequences in the sample, approximately 5.3% were seen once. The clonotype was recovered from a male donor with early-stage non-small cell lung cancer. The sample in question was PBMCs, obtained at surgery.

The CDR3: CASSPPLRGRAHNEQFF. CDR3 coding DNA: TGTGCCAGCAGCCCCCCTCTTAGGGGGAGGGCCCACAATGAGCAGTTCTTC. The J gene is TRBJ2-1, the V gene TRBV7-9; a possible D gene is TRBD2 (7 bases). CDR3 length equals 17 residues. Germline CDR1 SEHNR, CDR2 FQNEAQ (reference sequence). Trimming shortened V by 5 bases and J by 5 bases, and 22 bases separated the two germline ends.